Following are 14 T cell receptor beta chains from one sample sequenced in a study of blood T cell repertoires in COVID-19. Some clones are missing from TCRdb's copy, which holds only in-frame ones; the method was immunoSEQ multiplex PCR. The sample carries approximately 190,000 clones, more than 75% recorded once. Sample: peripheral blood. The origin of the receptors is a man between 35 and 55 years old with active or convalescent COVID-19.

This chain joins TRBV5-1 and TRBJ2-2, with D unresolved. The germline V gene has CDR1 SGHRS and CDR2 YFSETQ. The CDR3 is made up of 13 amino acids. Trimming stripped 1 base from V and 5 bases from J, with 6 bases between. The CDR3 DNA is TGCGCCAGCAGCTTGACGGTGACCGGGGAGCTGTTTTTT. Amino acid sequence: CASSLTVTGELFF.

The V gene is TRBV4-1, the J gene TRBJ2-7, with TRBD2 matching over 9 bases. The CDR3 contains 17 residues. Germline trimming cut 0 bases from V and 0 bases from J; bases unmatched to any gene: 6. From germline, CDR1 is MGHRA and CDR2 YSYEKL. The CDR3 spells CASSQDLSTSGSYEQYF. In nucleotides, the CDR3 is TGCGCCAGCAGCCAAGATCTTTCGACTAGCGGCTCCTACGAGCAGTACTTC.

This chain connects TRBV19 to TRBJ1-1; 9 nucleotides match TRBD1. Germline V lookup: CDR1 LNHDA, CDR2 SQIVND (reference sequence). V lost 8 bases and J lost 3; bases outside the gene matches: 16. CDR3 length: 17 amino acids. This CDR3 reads CASGHGQGPLGDTEAFF. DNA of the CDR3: TGTGCCAGTGGTCACGGACAGGGGCCCCTTGGGGACACTGAAGCTTTCTTT.

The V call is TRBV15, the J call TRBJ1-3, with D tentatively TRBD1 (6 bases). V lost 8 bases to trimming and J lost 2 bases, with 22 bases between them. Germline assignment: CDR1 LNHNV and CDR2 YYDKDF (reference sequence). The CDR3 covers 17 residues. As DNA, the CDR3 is TGTGCCACCGGGAACAGCCGACTGGGACACGCTGGAAACACCATATATTTT. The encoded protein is CATGNSRLGHAGNTIYF.

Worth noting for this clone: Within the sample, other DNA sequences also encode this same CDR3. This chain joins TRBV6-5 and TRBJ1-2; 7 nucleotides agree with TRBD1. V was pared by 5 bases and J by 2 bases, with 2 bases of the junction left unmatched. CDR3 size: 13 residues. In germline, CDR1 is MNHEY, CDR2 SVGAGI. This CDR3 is CASSPTGNYGYTF. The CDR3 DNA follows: TGTGCCAGCAGTCCGACAGGGAACTATGGCTACACCTTC.

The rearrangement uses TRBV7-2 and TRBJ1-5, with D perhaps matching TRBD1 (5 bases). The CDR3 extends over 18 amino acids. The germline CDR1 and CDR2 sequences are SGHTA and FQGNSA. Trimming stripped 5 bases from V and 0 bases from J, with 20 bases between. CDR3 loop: CASSPGEGLGYSNQPQHF. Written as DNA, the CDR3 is TGTGCCAGCAGCCCTGGGGAGGGGTTAGGTTATAGCAATCAGCCCCAGCATTTT.

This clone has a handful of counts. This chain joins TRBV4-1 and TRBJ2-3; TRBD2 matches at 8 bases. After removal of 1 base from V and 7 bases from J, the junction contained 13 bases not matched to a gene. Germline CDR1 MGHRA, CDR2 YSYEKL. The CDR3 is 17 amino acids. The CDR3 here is CASSQGPAGAEQNTQYF. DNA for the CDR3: TGCGCCAGCAGCCAAGGTCCAGCGGGGGCGGAACAAAATACGCAGTATTTT.

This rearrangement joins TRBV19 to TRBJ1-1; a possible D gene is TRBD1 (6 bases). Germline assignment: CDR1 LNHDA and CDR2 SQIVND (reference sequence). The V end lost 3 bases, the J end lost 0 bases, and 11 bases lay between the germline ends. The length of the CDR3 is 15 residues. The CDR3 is CASSIPTGMNTEAFF. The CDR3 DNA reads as TGTGCCAGTAGTATCCCAACAGGGATGAACACTGAAGCTTTCTTT.

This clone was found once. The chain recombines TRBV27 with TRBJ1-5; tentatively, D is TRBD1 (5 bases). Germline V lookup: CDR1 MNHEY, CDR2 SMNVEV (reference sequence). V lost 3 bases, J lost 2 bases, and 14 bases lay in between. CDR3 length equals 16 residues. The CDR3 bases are TGTGCCAGCAGTTTTGGGGGGGGGAAAGGCAATCAGCCCCAGCATTTT. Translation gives CASSFGGGKGNQPQHF.

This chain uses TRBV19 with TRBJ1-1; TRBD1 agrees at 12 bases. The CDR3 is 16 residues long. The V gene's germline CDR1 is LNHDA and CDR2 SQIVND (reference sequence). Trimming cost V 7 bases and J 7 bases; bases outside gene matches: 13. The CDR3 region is CASIVGDRGQENEAFF. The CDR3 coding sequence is TGTGCCAGTATCGTAGGGGACAGGGGGCAGGAGAATGAAGCTTTCTTT.

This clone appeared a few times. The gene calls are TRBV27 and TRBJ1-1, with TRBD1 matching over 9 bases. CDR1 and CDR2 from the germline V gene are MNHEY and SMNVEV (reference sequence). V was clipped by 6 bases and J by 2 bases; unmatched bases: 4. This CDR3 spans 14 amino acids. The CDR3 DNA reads TGTGCCAGCAGCTGGACAGGGGTCAACACTGAAGCTTTCTTT. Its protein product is CASSWTGVNTEAFF.

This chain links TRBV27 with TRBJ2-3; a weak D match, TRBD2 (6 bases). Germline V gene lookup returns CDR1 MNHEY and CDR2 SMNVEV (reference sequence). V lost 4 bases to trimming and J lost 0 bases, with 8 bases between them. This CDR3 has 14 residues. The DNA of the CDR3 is TGTGCCAGCAGTTCGGGAGCTAGCACAGATACGCAGTATTTT. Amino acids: CASSSGASTDTQYF.

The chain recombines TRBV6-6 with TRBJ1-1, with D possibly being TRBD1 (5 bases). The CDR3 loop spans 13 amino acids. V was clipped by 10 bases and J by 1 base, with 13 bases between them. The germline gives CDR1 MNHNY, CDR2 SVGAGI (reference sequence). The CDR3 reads CATSSQGNTEAFF. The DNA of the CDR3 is TGTGCCACCTCTTCTCAGGGGAACACTGAAGCTTTCTTT.

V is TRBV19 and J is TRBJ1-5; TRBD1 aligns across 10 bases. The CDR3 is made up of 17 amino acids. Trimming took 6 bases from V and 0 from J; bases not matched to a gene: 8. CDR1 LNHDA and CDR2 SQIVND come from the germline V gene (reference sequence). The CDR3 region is CASRFRDRGDSNQPQHF. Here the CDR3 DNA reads TGTGCCAGTAGATTTAGGGACAGGGGTGATAGCAATCAGCCCCAGCATTTT.